The T cell receptor (beta chain) under discussion was sequenced for a study of chronic HIV infection and antiretroviral therapy. TCRdb recomputed calls from the 5' RACE reads with MiXCR, one row per CDR3 protein. The sample shows 39,000 or so distinct CDR3 sequences, around 8.7% of them seen only once. V lost 3 bases to trimming and J lost 4 bases, with 3 bases between them. This CDR3 has 12 residues. Germline-derived CDR1 and CDR2 are SEHNR and FQNEAQ (reference sequence). Specimen: peripheral blood. This chain connects TRBV7-9 to TRBJ2-2; D is unresolved. This TCR was recovered from an adult who had HIV and had not received antiretroviral therapy, or was an uninfected healthy control (not recorded which). The CDR3 DNA follows: TGTGCCAGCAGCTTTGTCACCGGGGAGCTGTTTTTT. It is translated as CASSFVTGELFF.